The following is a T cell receptor beta chain sequence with its context. As yet, its antigen is unknown. This sample was included in a study of T cell responses to AZD1222 COVID-19 vaccine. Regarding the study as a whole: Clonal diversity was possibly underestimated, and the donors were mostly white British, with more females. Per reports, nearly half of all spike-specific TCRs target regions that are unmutated in variants.

TCRdb's table, derived via immunoSEQ multiplex PCR, lists solely in-frame clones and lacks some. Of under 150,000 clones in the sample, just under 95% were seen once. The receptor was derived from an adult in good health. The source was peripheral blood, collected on day 0 of AZD1222 vaccination.

CDR3 DNA sequence: TGTGCCAGCAGCCCTGGCGCCTCCTACGAGCAGTACTTC. Its protein is CASSPGASYEQYF. The chain employs TRBV28 and TRBJ2-7; D gene unclear. V gave up 6 bases and J gave up 0 bases, with 9 bases separating them. This CDR3 is 13 amino acids long. Per germline, CDR1 MDHEN and CDR2 SYDVKM.